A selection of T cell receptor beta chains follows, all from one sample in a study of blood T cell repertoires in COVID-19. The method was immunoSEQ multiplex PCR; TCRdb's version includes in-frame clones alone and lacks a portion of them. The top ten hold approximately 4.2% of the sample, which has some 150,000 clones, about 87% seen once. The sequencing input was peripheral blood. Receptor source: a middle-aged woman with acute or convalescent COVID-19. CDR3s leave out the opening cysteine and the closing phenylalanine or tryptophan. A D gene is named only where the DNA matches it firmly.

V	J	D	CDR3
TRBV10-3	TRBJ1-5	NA	ATQGQPAPNQPQH
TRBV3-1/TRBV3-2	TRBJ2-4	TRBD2	ASSSSGGAILAKNIQY
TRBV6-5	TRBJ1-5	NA	SGSFTTNQPQH
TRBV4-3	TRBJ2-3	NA	ASSKGLGTSNRRDTQY
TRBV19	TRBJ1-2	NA	ASSITGDSRGYT
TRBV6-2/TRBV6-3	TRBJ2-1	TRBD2	ASSSSGGGYNEQF
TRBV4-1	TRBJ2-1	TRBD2	ASSPLAGGPRYNEQF
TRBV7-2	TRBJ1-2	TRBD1	ASSLSRQGAGDYGYT
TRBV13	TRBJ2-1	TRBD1	ASSIRTGGLADEQF
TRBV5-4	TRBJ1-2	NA	ASSFPGGDGYT
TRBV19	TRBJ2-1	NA	ASSILGSEQF
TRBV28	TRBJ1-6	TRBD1	ASRPTGTGNSPLH
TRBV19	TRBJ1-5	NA	ASSIIGGRGSNQPQH
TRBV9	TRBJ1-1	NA	ASSGGGPVTEAF
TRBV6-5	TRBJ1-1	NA	ASTTPGGQAF
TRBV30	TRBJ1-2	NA	AWTAGTSYGYT
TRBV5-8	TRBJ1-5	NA	ASSFGGKPQH
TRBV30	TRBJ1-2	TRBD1	AWTGGLYGYT
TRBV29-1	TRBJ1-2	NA	STGSNYGYT
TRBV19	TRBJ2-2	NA	ASSRVDGELF
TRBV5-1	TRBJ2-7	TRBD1	ASSLGGTGVYEQY
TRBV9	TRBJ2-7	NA	ASSPRGVSKDEQY
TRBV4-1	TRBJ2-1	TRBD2	ASSQENQRGSYNEQF
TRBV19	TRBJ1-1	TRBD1	ASSIKTRDRVTEAF
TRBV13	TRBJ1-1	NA	ASSFDSMNTEAF
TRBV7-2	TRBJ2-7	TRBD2	ASSPVAGTPYEQY
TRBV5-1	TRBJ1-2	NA	ASSLGQGDGYT
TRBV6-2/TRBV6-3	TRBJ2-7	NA	ASSFTSEQY
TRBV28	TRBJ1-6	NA	ASKPSRGNSPLH
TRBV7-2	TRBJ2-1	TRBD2	ASSLGRGGSEQF
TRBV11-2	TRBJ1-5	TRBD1	ASSLDRGYQPQH
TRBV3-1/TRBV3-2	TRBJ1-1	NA	ASSHLTGNTEAF
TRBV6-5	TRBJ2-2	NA	ASSYKIRGNGELF
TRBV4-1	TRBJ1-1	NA	ASSQLQYTEAF
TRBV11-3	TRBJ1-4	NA	ASSFQRQPNEKLF
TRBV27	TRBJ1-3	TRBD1	ASSHEGAQGNTIY
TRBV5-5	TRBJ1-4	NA	ASSSRVFTNEKLF
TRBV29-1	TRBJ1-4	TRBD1	SVETGEVEKLF
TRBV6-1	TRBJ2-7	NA	ASSEQSRVDEQY
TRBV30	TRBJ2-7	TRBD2	AWSVGVIAGGYEQY
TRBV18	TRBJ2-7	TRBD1	ASSSPGQGFYEQY
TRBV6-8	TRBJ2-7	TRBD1	ARKTGGPSYEQY
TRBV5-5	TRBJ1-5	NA	ASSRTSGAQPQH
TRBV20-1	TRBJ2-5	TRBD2	SASGLAVGPQY
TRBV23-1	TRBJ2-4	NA	ASSQYPGHRTLAKNIQY
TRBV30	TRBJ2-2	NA	AWSVEGTLGGELF
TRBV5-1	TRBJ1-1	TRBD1	ASSLAGTGGTEAF
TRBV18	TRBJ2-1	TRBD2	ASSPRTSGGHSYNEQF
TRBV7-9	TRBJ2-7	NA	ASSRDIYEQY
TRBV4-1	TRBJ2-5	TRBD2	ASSQGLGTTEETQY
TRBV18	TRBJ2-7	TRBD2	ASSPPGTLAESYEQY
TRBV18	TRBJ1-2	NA	ASSSGTPPSRYGYT
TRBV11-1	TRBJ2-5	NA	ASSFSGTQY
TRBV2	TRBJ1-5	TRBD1	ASSLQGKGQPQH